Below, 15 T cell receptor beta chains from the same sample are listed, as sequenced in a study of T-cell reconstitution after alpha-beta-depleted transplantation in children. During its preparation, the TCRbeta library received unique molecular identifiers. TCRdb processed the PCR reads anew with MiXCR; each CDR3 protein has one entry. The sample includes 200,000 to 250,000 distinct CDR3 sequences, 9.7% seen only once; the top ten take around 5.1%. The sample here was PBMCs from the stem cell graft donor, taken from the stem cell graft. These receptors originate from a human donor who donated a stem cell graft to a child with SCID.

On this clonotype: A much larger clone lies a single base off, so this may be a read error. The chain couples TRBV5-1 to TRBJ2-7; the match to TRBD1 covers 7 bases. The germline CDR1 and CDR2 sequences are SGHRS and YFSETQ. The CDR3 contains 15 residues. The CDR3 DNA follows: TGCGCCATCAGCTACCAACAGGGGCCGGGGTACGAGCAGTACTTC. Protein sequence: CAISYQQGPGYEQYF.

This clonotype has just a few counts. The chain has TRBV20-1 and TRBJ2-5; weak D call: TRBD1 (5 bases). The CDR3 is 13 amino acids. Germline loops: CDR1 DFQATT, CDR2 SNEGSKA (reference sequence). The ends were cut back, 3 bases at V and 4 bases at J, with 12 bases in the middle. CDR3 sequence: CSASLKGLETQYF. In DNA, the CDR3 is TGCAGTGCTAGCCTGAAGGGGTTAGAGACCCAGTACTTC.

This clonotype was counted many times. CDR3 sequence reads: CATSREANYGYTF. The CDR3 bases are TGCGCCACTTCACGGGAGGCTAACTATGGCTACACCTTC. The V and J genes are TRBV5-1 and TRBJ1-2; D gene uncertain. CDR1 and CDR2 from the germline V gene are SGHRS and YFSETQ. The CDR3 is 13 residues long. V was clipped by 9 bases and J by 0 bases, with 12 bases between them.

This clonotype was counted many times. The V call is TRBV5-1, the J call TRBJ1-1; the match to TRBD1 covers 7 bases. The CDR3 runs 15 residues. With 4 bases clipped from V and 1 base from J, the junction kept 7 bases outside the gene matches. Germline CDR1 is SGHRS and CDR2 is YFSETQ. This CDR3 is CASSLDRVENTEAFF. CDR3 nucleotide sequence: TGCGCCAGCAGCCTCGACAGGGTCGAGAACACTGAAGCTTTCTTT.

Details on this clonotype: Given a much more abundant clone one base away, this may be a read error. This chain links TRBV5-1 with TRBJ1-1, with D possibly being TRBD1 (6 bases). The CDR3 runs 17 residues. V lost 1 base and J lost 1, with 17 bases in between. Germline V gene lookup returns CDR1 SGHRS and CDR2 YFSETQ. For the CDR3, the DNA is TGCGCCAGCAGCTTGTATCATAGAGGGGGATCGAACACTGAAGCTTTCTTT. Translated: CASSLYHRGGSNTEAFF.

This clonotype was recorded a few times. The rearrangement uses TRBV10-1 and TRBJ1-2; D is undetermined. Trimming left V 2 bases short and J 4 bases short, with 8 bases between. There are 13 residues in the CDR3. CDR1 and CDR2 (germline): WNHNN, SYGVQD (reference sequence). The CDR3 bases are TGCGCCAGCAGTGAGAGCCAGAGCTATGGCTACACCTTC. Residues: CASSESQSYGYTF.

This clonotype was detected ten times or more. The chain combines TRBV11-2 with TRBJ2-5; maybe TRBD1 (5 bases). V dropped 5 bases and J dropped 4 bases, with 17 bases sitting between them. The CDR3 loop spans 15 amino acids. CDR1 and CDR2 from the germline V gene are SGHAT and FQNNGV. CDR3 sequence (DNA): TGTGCCAGCAGCCGCGGAGAACTGGGGCGAGAGACCCAGTACTTC. Encoded protein: CASSRGELGRETQYF.

This clonotype was detected ten times or more. The CDR3 sequence: CASSFKRGGLNEQFF. In DNA, the CDR3 is TGTGCCAGCAGCTTTAAGCGGGGGGGCTTAAATGAGCAGTTCTTC. The chain employs TRBV7-2 and TRBJ2-1; 10 nucleotides align to TRBD2. The ends lost 3 bases at V and 7 bases at J; junction bases unmatched: 6. This CDR3 has 15 residues. From germline, CDR1 is SGHTA and CDR2 FQGNSA.

The rearrangement links TRBV5-1 to TRBJ1-2; D gene ambiguous. Germline CDR1 and CDR2: SGHRS and YFSETQ. The V end was cut by 0 bases, the J end by 3 bases, with 9 bases between. This CDR3 contains 14 residues. CDR3 region: CASSLAAAHYGYTF. CDR3 coding DNA: TGCGCCAGCAGCTTGGCAGCGGCACACTATGGCTACACCTTC.

This clonotype was observed many times. The chain couples TRBV18 to TRBJ2-1, with D perhaps matching TRBD1 or TRBD2 (5 bases each). V was pared by 4 bases and J by 5 bases, with 6 bases between. From germline, CDR1 is KGHSH and CDR2 LQKENI. The CDR3 has 12 amino acids. For the CDR3, the DNA is TGTGCCAGCTCACGGGACGACAATGAGCAGTTCTTC. Amino acid sequence: CASSRDDNEQFF.

The chain recombines TRBV27 with TRBJ1-5; no clear D gene. Germline assignment: CDR1 MNHEY and CDR2 SMNVEV (reference sequence). This CDR3 comprises 14 residues. V lost 3 bases and J 2 bases, leaving 8 bases between the germline ends. The chain's CDR3 is CASSFYGGNQPQHF. The CDR3 bases are TGTGCCAGCAGTTTTTACGGAGGCAATCAGCCCCAGCATTTT.

This clonotype occurred many times. The rearrangement joins TRBV12-3 or TRBV12-4 to TRBJ2-6, with TRBD1 identical over 11 bases. The CDR3 covers 17 residues. Unmatched junction bases numbered 6, after V lost 8 bases and J lost 0 bases. Here the CDR3 reads CASGVGTGGSGANVLTF. In DNA, the CDR3 is TGTGCCAGCGGTGTGGGGACAGGGGGCTCTGGGGCCAACGTCCTGACTTTC.

The V and J genes are TRBV5-4 and TRBJ2-1; 7 bases agree with TRBD1. This CDR3 region has 15 residues. Losses at the gene ends were 3 bases for V and 5 bases for J; bases not matched to a gene: 8. The germline V gene encodes CDR1 SGHNT and CDR2 YYREEE (reference sequence). As DNA, the CDR3 is TGTGCCAGCAGCTCTGGCCGGGACAGAAACAATGAGCAGTTCTTC. Residues: CASSSGRDRNNEQFF.

This clonotype was found many times. The V call is TRBV5-5, the J call TRBJ2-7; 10 bases match TRBD2. Trimming removed 6 bases from V and 2 bases from J; junction bases left unmatched: 2. Per the germline V gene, CDR1 is SGHKS and CDR2 is YYEKEE (reference sequence). CDR3 length equals 13 residues. The CDR3 here is CASTTSGTYEQYF. The DNA of the CDR3 is TGTGCCAGCACCACTAGCGGGACCTACGAGCAGTACTTC.

This clonotype was observed many times. The V and J genes are TRBV4-1 and TRBJ1-5; no reliable D call. CDR3 size: 15 residues. V shed 4 bases and J shed 4 bases, with 14 bases lying between them. Germline V CDR1 and CDR2: MGHRA, YSYEKL. The CDR3 sequence is CASSLRSYDNQPQHF. CDR3 DNA sequence: TGCGCCAGCAGCCTCCGGTCTTACGATAATCAGCCCCAGCATTTT.